The T cell receptor (beta chain) under discussion was sequenced for a study of vaccination and CD4 T cells after COVID-19. Sequenced with the Oncomine TCR Beta short-read assay was DNA taken from cultured CD4+ T cells. Each CDR3 protein is one row after TCRdb ran MiXCR on the PCR reads. Of fewer than 25,000 distinct CDR3 sequences listed, 43% were seen once; the top ten hold over 11%. Indicated treatment: approximately 9-day PBMC culture with coronavirus spike peptide pools or control peptides (ViraFEST assay). Researchers reported culturing about 2 million PBMCs per well with 8.5 to 10 IU/ml IL-2 and 8 to 10 ug/ml peptide pools. This clonotype was seen a single time. Its antigen remains unknown. CDR1 KGHSH and CDR2 LQKENI come from the germline V gene. The CDR3 length is 17 residues. V was cut by 0 bases and J by 5 bases, with 16 bases left in between.

The chain has TRBV18 and TRBJ2-2; tentative D call: TRBD1 (6 bases). The receptor was derived from a human donor who had recovered from COVID-19. The specimen was CD4+ T cells from blood, cultured in vitro. The CDR3 loop is CASSPPGAPFGTGELFF. DNA for the CDR3: TGTGCCAGCTCACCACCGGGGGCTCCCTTTGGGACCGGGGAGCTGTTTTTT.